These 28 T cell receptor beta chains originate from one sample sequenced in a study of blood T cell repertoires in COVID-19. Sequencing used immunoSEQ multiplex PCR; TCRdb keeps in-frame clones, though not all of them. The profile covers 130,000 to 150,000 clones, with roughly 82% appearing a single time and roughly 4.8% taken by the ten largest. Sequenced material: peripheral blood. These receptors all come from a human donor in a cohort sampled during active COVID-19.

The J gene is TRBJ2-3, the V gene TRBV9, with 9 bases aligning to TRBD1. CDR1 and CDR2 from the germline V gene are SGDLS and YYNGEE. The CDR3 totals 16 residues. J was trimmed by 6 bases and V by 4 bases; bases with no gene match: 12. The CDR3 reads CASSPPGQGQADTQYF. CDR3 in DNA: TGTGCCAGCAGCCCCCCGGGACAGGGCCAGGCCGATACGCAGTATTTT.

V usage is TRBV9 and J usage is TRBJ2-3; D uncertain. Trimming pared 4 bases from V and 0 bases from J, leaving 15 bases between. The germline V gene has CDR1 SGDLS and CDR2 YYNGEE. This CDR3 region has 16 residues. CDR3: CASSPPDGASTDTQYF. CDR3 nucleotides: TGTGCCAGCAGCCCTCCAGACGGAGCTAGCACAGATACGCAGTATTTT.

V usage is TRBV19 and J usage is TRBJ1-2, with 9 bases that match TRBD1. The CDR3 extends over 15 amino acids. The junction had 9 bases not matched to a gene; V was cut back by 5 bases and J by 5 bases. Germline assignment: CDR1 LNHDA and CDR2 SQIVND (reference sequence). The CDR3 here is CASSARTGGGYGYTF. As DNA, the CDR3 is TGTGCCAGTAGTGCCCGTACAGGGGGCGGATATGGCTACACCTTC.

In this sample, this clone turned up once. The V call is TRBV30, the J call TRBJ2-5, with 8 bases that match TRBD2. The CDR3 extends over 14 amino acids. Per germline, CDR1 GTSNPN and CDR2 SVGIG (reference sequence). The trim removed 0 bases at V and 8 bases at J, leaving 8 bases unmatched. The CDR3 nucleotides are TGTGCCTGGAGTGTTAAACTAGCGGCAGAAACCCAGTACTTC. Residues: CAWSVKLAAETQYF.

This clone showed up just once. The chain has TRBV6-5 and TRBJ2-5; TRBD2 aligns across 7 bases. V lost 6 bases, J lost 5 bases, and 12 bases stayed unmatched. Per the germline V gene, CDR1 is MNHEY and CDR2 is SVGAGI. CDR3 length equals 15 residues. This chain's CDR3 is CASSSLGGFGETQYF. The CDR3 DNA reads TGTGCCAGCAGCTCGCTCGGGGGGTTTGGGGAGACCCAGTACTTC.

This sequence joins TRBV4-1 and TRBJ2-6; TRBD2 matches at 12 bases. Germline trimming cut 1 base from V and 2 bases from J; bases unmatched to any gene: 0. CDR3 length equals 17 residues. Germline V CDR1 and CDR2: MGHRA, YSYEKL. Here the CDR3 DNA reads TGCGCCAGCAGCCAAGGACTAGCGGGAGCTGGGGCCAACGTCCTGACTTTC. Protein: CASSQGLAGAGANVLTF.

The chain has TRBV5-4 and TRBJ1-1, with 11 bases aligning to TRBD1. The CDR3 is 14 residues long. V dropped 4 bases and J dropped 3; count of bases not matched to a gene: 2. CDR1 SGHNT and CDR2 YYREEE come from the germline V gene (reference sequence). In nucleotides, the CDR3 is TGTGCCAGCAGCAGGGGACAGGGGGACACTGAAGCTTTCTTT. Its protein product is CASSRGQGDTEAFF.

The CDR3 loop is CAWKKQGNTEAFF. CDR3 coding DNA: TGTGCCTGGAAAAAACAGGGGAACACTGAAGCTTTCTTT. This chain connects TRBV30 to TRBJ1-1, with a tentative D call TRBD1 (6 bases). Germline V CDR1 and CDR2: GTSNPN, SVGIG (reference sequence). Trimming stripped 4 bases from V and 1 base from J, with 10 bases between. CDR3 size: 13 residues.

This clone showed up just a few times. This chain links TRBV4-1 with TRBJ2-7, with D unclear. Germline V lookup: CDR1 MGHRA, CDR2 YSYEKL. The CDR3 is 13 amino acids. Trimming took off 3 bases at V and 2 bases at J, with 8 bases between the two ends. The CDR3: CASSQADAYEQYF. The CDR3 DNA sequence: TGCGCCAGCAGCCAGGCCGATGCCTACGAGCAGTACTTC.

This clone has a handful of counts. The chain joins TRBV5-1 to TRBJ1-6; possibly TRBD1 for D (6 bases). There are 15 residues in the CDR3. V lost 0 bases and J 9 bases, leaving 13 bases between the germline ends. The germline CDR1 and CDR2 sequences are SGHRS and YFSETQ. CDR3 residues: CASSLDGTIGSPLHF. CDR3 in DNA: TGCGCCAGCAGCTTGGACGGGACAATCGGTTCACCCCTCCACTTT.

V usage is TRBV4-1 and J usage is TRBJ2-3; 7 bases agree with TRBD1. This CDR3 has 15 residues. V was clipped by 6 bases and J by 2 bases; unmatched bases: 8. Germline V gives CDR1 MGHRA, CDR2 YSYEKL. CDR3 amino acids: CASRRTGVTTDTQYF. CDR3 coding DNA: TGCGCCAGCAGAAGAACAGGGGTTACCACAGATACGCAGTATTTT.

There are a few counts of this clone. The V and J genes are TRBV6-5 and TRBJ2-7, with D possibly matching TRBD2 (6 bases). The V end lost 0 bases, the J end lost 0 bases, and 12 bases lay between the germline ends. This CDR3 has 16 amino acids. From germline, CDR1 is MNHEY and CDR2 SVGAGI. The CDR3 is CASSYSAEGSSYEQYV. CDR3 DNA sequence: TGTGCCAGCAGTTACTCGGCGGAGGGGAGCTCCTACGAGCAGTACGTC.

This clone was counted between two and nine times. The CDR3 spells CASSPRVTEEKLFF. CDR3 nucleotide sequence: TGCGCCAGCAGTCCGAGGGTAACGGAAGAAAAACTGTTTTTT. The rearrangement joins TRBV10-2 to TRBJ1-4; D is unresolved. Trimming stripped 5 bases from V and 8 bases from J, with 15 bases between. The V gene's germline CDR1 is WSHSY and CDR2 SAAADI. The CDR3 totals 14 residues.

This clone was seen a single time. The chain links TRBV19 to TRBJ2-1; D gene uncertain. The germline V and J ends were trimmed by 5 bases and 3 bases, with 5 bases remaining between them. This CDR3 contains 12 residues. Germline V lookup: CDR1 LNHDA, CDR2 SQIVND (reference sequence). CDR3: CASSGSYNEQFF. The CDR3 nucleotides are TGTGCCAGTAGTGGCAGCTACAATGAGCAGTTCTTC. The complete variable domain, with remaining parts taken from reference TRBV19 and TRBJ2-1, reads DGGITQSPKYLFRKEGQNVTLSCEQNLNHDAMYWYRQDPGQGLRLIYYSQIVNDFQKGDIAEGYSVSREKKESFPLTVTSAQKNPTAFYLCASSGSYNEQFFGPGTRLTVL.

CDR3 nucleotides: TGTGCCAGTAGTTTAACTAGCGGGAGGGCCCTCTTGAGGAACACCGGGGAGCTGTTTTTT. It codes for CASSLTSGRALLRNTGELFF. J is TRBJ2-2 and V is TRBV19, with TRBD2 matching 13 bases. V lost 5 bases and J lost 1; bases outside the gene matches: 13. Germline-derived CDR1 and CDR2 are LNHDA and SQIVND (reference sequence). CDR3 length: 20 residues.

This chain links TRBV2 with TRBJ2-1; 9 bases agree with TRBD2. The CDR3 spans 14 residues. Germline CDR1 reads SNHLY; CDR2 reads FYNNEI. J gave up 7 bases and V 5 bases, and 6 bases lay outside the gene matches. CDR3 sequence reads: CASSRSGSKNEQFF. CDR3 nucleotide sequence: TGTGCCAGCAGTCGTAGCGGGAGTAAGAATGAGCAGTTCTTC. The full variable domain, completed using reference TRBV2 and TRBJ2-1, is EPEVTQTPSHQVTQMGQEVILRCVPISNHLYFYWYRQILGQKVEFLVSFYNNEISEKSEIFDDQFSVERPDGSNFTLKIRSTKLEDSAMYFCASSRSGSKNEQFFGPGTRLTVL.

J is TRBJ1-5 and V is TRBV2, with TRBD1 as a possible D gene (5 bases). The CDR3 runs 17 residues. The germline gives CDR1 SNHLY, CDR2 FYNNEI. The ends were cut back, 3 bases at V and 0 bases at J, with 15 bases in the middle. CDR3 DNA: TGTGCCAGCAGTGATCTAGGGCGACAGATTAGCAATCAGCCCCAGCATTTT. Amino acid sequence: CASSDLGRQISNQPQHF.

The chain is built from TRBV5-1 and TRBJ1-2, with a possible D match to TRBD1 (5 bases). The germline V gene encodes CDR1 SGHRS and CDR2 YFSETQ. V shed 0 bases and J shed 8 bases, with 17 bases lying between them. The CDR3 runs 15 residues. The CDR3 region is CASSLGQHMSGGYTF. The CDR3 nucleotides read TGCGCCAGCAGCTTGGGACAGCATATGAGTGGAGGCTACACCTTC.

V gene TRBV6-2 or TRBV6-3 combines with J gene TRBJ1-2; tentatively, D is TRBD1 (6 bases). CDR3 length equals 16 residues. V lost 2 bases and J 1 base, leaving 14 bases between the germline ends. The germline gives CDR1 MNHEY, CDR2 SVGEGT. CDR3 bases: TGTGCCAGCAGTTACCCAACGGGACAATTTAACTATGGCTACACCTTC. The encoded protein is CASSYPTGQFNYGYTF.

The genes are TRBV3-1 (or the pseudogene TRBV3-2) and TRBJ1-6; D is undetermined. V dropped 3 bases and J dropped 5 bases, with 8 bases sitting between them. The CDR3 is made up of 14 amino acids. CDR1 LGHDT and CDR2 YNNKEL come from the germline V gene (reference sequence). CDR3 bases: TGTGCCAGCAGCCAGGGCAGTAATAATTCACCCCTCCACTTT. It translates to CASSQGSNNSPLHF.

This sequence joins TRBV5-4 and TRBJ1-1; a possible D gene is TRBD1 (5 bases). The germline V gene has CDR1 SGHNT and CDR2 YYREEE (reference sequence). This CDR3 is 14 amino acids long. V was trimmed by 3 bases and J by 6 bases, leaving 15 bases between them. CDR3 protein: CASSSSWGDAEAFF. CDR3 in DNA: TGTGCCAGCAGCTCCTCTTGGGGGGACGCTGAAGCTTTCTTT. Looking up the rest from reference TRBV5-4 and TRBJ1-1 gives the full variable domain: ETGVTQSPTHLIKTRGQQVTLRCSSQSGHNTVSWYQQALGQGPQFIFQYYREEENGRGNFPPRFSGLQFPNYSSELNVNALELDDSALYLCASSSSWGDAEAFFGQGTRLTVV.

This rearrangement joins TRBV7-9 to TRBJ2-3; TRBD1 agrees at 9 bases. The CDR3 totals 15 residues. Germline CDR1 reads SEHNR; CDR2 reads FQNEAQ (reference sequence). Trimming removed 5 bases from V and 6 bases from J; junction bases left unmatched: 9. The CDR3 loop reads CASSRGDRESDTQYF. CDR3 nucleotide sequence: TGTGCCAGCAGCCGAGGGGACAGGGAATCGGATACGCAGTATTTT.

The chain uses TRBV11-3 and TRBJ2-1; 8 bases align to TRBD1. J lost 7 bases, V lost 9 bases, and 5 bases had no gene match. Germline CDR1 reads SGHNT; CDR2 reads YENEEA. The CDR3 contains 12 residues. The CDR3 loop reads CARGQVVNEQFF. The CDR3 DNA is TGTGCCAGGGGACAGGTGGTTAATGAGCAGTTCTTC.

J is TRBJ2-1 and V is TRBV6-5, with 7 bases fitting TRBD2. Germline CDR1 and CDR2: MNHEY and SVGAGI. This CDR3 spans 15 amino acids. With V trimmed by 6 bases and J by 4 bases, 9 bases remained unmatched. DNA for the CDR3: TGTGCCAGCAGCTTAGCGGGCCAAGCTTACAATGAGCAGTTCTTC. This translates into CASSLAGQAYNEQFF.

In nucleotides, the CDR3 is TGTGCCAGCAGCCAAGGGAGACAGGTACACTCTGGAAACACCATATATTTT. Its translation is CASSQGRQVHSGNTIYF. The chain links TRBV3-1 (or the pseudogene TRBV3-2) to TRBJ1-3; maybe TRBD1 (6 bases). Germline V CDR1 and CDR2: LGHDT, YNNKEL (reference sequence). The CDR3 contains 17 residues. The V and J ends lost 1 base and 0 bases respectively, with 13 bases between them.

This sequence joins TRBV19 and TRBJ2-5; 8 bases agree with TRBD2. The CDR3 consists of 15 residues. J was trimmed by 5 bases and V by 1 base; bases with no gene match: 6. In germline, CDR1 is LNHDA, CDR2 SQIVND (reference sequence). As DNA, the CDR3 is TGTGCCAGTAGTATAGGTAGCGGGAATGTGGAGACCCAGTACTTC. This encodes CASSIGSGNVETQYF.

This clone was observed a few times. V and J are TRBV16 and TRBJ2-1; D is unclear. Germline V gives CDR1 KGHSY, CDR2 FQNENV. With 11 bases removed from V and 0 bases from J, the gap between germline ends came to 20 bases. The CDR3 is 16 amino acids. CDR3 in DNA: TGTGCCGTTAACCCCAAAAGTGCTAGCTCCTACAATGAGCAGTTCTTC. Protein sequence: CAVNPKSASSYNEQFF.

The CDR3 DNA reads TGTGCCAGCAGTTTTGTGGGGCAGGGGGCCCCAAGAGCCAAAAACATTCAGTACTTC. This sequence encodes CASSFVGQGAPRAKNIQYF. The rearrangement links TRBV28 to TRBJ2-4, with TRBD1 matching over 8 bases. V lost 3 bases, J lost 0 bases, and 13 bases stayed unmatched. Germline CDR1 MDHEN, CDR2 SYDVKM. The CDR3 totals 19 residues.